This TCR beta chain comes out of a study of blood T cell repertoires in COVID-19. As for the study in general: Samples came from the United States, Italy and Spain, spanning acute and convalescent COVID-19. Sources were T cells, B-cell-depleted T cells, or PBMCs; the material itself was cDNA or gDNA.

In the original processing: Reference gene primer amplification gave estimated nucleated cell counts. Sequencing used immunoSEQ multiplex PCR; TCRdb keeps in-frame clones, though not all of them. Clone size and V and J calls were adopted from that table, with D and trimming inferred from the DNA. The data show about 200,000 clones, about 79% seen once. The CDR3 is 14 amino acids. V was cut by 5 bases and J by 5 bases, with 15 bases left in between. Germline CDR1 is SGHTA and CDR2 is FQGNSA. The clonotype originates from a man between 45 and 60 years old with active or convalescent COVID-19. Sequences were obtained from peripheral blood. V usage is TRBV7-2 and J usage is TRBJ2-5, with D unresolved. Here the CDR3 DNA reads TGTGCCAGCAGCCTCATTGGTCCGCGGGAGACCCAGTACTTC. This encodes CASSLIGPRETQYF.